The entry below describes one T cell receptor beta chain. Its target is not known. Assay: immunoSEQ multiplex PCR; the TCRdb copy retains only in-frame clones and omits some. The sample carries tens of thousands of clones, approximately 95% recorded once. The sample is drawn from a study of graft-versus-host responses after intestinal transplantation. About the research overall: Anti-thymocyte globulin induction, then tacrolimus and steroids for approximately 3 years, went to all recipients.

The receptor comes from a human donor who received an intestinal transplant. Specimen: unstimulated CD8+ T cells sorted from spleen or lymph node cells, collected before intestinal transplant.

The CDR3 protein is CASSLGGGETEAFF. As DNA, the CDR3 is TGTGCCAGCAGCTTGGGAGGGGGGGAGACTGAAGCTTTCTTT. V usage is TRBV5-6 and J usage is TRBJ1-1; weak D call: TRBD1 (6 bases). Germline CDR1 is SGHDT and CDR2 is YYEEEE. The CDR3 is 14 residues long. V was clipped by 0 bases and J by 5 bases, with 11 bases between them.